This T cell receptor (beta chain) was retrieved from a study of blood T cell repertoires in COVID-19. The table came from immunoSEQ multiplex PCR; TCRdb's copy has only in-frame clones and leaves some out. The table lists some 300,000 clones, 85% to 90% of them singletons. Unmatched junction bases numbered 14, after V lost 7 bases and J lost 6 bases. The CDR3 is made up of 15 amino acids. From germline, CDR1 is LNHDA and CDR2 SQIVND (reference sequence). Sequenced input: PBMCs or T cells enriched from blood (not recorded which). The sequence came from a woman in her twenties or thirties who had recovered from COVID-19. The rearrangement joins TRBV19 to TRBJ2-7, with 8 bases fitting TRBD2. The chain's CDR3 is CASTKPGLVSLEQYF. CDR3 sequence (DNA): TGTGCCAGTACTAAACCGGGACTAGTTTCCCTCGAGCAGTACTTC.